This entry lists 23 T cell receptor beta chains sequenced from one sample in a study of T-cell memory formation after mild COVID-19. TCRdb itself ran the 5' RACE reads through MiXCR, one entry per CDR3 protein. Among approximately 350,000 distinct CDR3 sequences listed, roughly 14% were seen once. What was sequenced was PBMCs or a T cell subset sorted from them (not recorded which). These receptors were taken from a man aged 18 to 30 who had mild COVID-19 (a few samples of this study predate the infection). Cell type and time point are not known.

A few counts support this clonotype. The chain links TRBV6-1 to TRBJ1-6, with TRBD1 matching over 8 bases. Per germline, CDR1 MNHNS and CDR2 SASEGT. V gave up 6 bases and J gave up 7 bases; unmatched junction bases: 5. The CDR3 is 14 residues long. The CDR3 region has the DNA TGTGCCAGCAGCCGGGACAGGTCAAATTCACCCCTCCACTTT. This translates into CASSRDRSNSPLHF.

This clonotype was recorded a few times. The J gene is TRBJ2-3, the V gene TRBV18; no clear D. The length of the CDR3 is 19 residues. Germline V gives CDR1 KGHSH, CDR2 LQKENI. V shed 6 bases and J shed 2 bases, with 27 bases lying between them. CDR3 DNA sequence: TGTGCCAGCTCCCCAGATCAGGCCCTTCAGACCGAAGACACAGATACGCAGTATTTT. This translates into CASSPDQALQTEDTDTQYF. The complete variable domain, with remaining parts taken from reference TRBV18 and TRBJ2-3, reads NAGVMQNPRHLVRRRGQEARLRCSPMKGHSHVYWYRQLPEEGLKFMVYLQKENIIDESGMPKERFSAEFPKEGPSILRIQQVVRGDSAAYFCASSPDQALQTEDTDTQYFGPGTRLTVL.

The chain employs TRBV20-1 and TRBJ1-6; 7 nucleotides align to TRBD1. This CDR3 region has 14 residues. Unmatched junction bases numbered 6, after V lost 3 bases and J lost 7 bases. The germline gives CDR1 DFQATT, CDR2 SNEGSKA (reference sequence). CDR3 loop: CSASRAGGNSPLHF. CDR3 sequence (DNA): TGCAGTGCTAGTAGGGCAGGGGGAAATTCACCCCTCCACTTT.

The CDR3 spells CASSVDSAAGYTF. For the CDR3, the DNA is TGTGCCAGCAGCGTAGACAGTGCCGCTGGCTACACCTTC. The chain recombines TRBV9 with TRBJ1-2; D not resolved. CDR1 SGDLS and CDR2 YYNGEE come from the germline V gene. The CDR3 loop spans 13 amino acids. V lost 0 bases, J lost 7 bases, and 10 bases lay in between.

The sample holds one count of this clonotype. The chain has TRBV18 and TRBJ2-3; D remains ambiguous. This CDR3 has 13 residues. Between the trimmed V and J ends, which lost 2 bases and 5 bases, there was a span of 8 bases. CDR1 and CDR2 from the germline V gene are KGHSH and LQKENI. DNA for the CDR3: TGTGCCAGCTCACCATTAGTGGAAGATACGCAGTATTTT. Its protein is CASSPLVEDTQYF.

This clonotype was recorded a few times. The chain joins TRBV28 to TRBJ1-2; 10 bases align to TRBD1. The V gene end was trimmed by 5 bases and the J gene end by 2 bases; junction bases not matched to a gene: 2. This CDR3 has 14 residues. Germline lookup yields CDR1 MDHEN and CDR2 SYDVKM. CDR3 protein: CASSGTGDNYGYTF. The CDR3 nucleotides read TGTGCCAGCAGTGGGACAGGGGACAACTATGGCTACACCTTC.

Only one count was recorded for this clonotype. The V and J genes are TRBV5-6 and TRBJ2-6; no clear D gene. Germline lookup yields CDR1 SGHDT and CDR2 YYEEEE. Trimming removed 1 base at V and 0 bases at J, with 5 bases between. The CDR3 runs 15 residues. This CDR3 reads CASSLTDSGANVLTF. The CDR3 DNA reads TGTGCCAGCAGCTTGACAGACTCTGGGGCCAACGTCCTGACTTTC.

This chain connects TRBV12-5 to TRBJ2-3; perhaps TRBD2 as D (7 bases). The CDR3 length is 15 residues. Deletions cut 1 base from V and 2 bases from J, with 10 bases between. Germline V gene data show CDR1 as LGHNT and CDR2 as FRNRAP. For the CDR3, the DNA is TGTGCTAGTGGTTTGGGGGGGGGCAACACAGATACGCAGTATTTT. Its protein is CASGLGGGNTDTQYF.

The chain has TRBV15 and TRBJ2-4; TRBD1 agrees at 12 bases. With V trimmed by 2 bases and J by 6 bases, 5 bases remained unmatched. The CDR3 sequence is 16 residues long. Germline-derived CDR1 and CDR2 are LNHNV and YYDKDF (reference sequence). The CDR3 DNA follows: TGTGCCACCAGCAGATCCGGGACAGGGGGCGGAAACATTCAGTACTTC. Encoded protein: CATSRSGTGGGNIQYF.

V and J are TRBV5-6 and TRBJ2-6; perhaps D is TRBD1 or TRBD2 (5 bases each). Germline V lookup: CDR1 SGHDT, CDR2 YYEEEE. The CDR3 has 16 amino acids. V lost 6 bases to trimming and J lost 3 bases, with 16 bases between them. CDR3 region: CASIPQGAGGANVLTF. Written as DNA, the CDR3 is TGTGCCAGCATCCCGCAGGGCGCGGGTGGGGCCAACGTCCTGACTTTC.

This clonotype was recorded at least ten times. The V call is TRBV10-3, the J call TRBJ1-3; 7 positions match TRBD1. The CDR3 sequence is 14 residues long. CDR1 ENHRY and CDR2 SYGVKD come from the germline V gene. J was trimmed by 0 bases and V by 5 bases; bases with no gene match: 1. This chain's CDR3 is CAISRDSSGNTIYF. The CDR3 nucleotides read TGTGCCATCAGTAGGGACAGCTCTGGAAACACCATATATTTT.

In this sample, this clonotype turned up many times. The chain recombines TRBV6-2 or TRBV6-3 with TRBJ2-1, with TRBD2 identical over 8 bases. Germline loops: CDR1 MNHEY, CDR2 SVGEGT. The V gene end was trimmed by 2 bases and the J gene end by 8 bases; junction bases not matched to a gene: 8. This CDR3 has 15 amino acids. DNA for the CDR3: TGTGCCAGCAGTTACGGTCGGGGGGGCAGGGATGAGCAGTTCTTC. Translating it yields CASSYGRGGRDEQFF.

The chain employs TRBV29-1 and TRBJ1-1; D may be TRBD1 (5 bases). The CDR3 is 12 residues long. V was pared by 5 bases and J by 1 base, with 8 bases between. CDR1 is SQVTM and CDR2 is ANQGSEA in the germline V gene. The CDR3 bases are TGCAGCGTTAGTACAGGGAACACTGAAGCTTTCTTT. As protein: CSVSTGNTEAFF.

This clonotype has only a few counts. The chain employs TRBV6-5 and TRBJ1-1, with D possibly TRBD1 on 6 matching bases. The CDR3 length is 16 residues. Germline V CDR1 and CDR2: MNHEY, SVGAGI. V lost 2 bases to trimming and J lost 6 bases, with 19 bases between them. The CDR3 DNA is TGTGCCAGCAGTTACGCAGCGGTGCAGGGGAGCGCTGAAGCTTTCTTT. Residues: CASSYAAVQGSAEAFF.

V usage is TRBV7-2 and J usage is TRBJ1-2; 8 nucleotides line up with TRBD1. The CDR3 runs to 13 residues. CDR1 is SGHTA and CDR2 is FQGNSA in the germline V gene. The trim removed 5 bases at V and 7 bases at J, leaving 6 bases unmatched. The CDR3 DNA sequence: TGTGCCAGCAGCCCCCAGGGGGCCTCTGGCTACACCTTC. Encoded protein: CASSPQGASGYTF.

This clonotype has only a few counts. The CDR3 nucleotides read TGCGCCAGCAGCTTGGTGAGGCCGAACACCGGGGAGCTGTTTTTT. This sequence encodes CASSLVRPNTGELFF. The gene calls are TRBV5-1 and TRBJ2-2; unclear D gene. V was trimmed by 0 bases and J by 0 bases, leaving 6 bases between them. CDR1 SGHRS and CDR2 YFSETQ come from the germline V gene. CDR3 size: 15 residues.

In the case of this clonotype: The junction differs from germline at one of its ends, possibly a read error. The chain has TRBV29-1 and TRBJ2-7; 8 bases align to TRBD1. The CDR3 has 13 residues. The germline gives CDR1 SQVTM, CDR2 ANQGSEA. The CDR3 is CSVGTGTTHDQYF. In DNA form, the CDR3 reads TGCAGCGTCGGGACAGGTACAACCCACGACCAGTACTTC.

The rearrangement links TRBV3-1 to TRBJ1-5; no clear D gene. V was pared by 4 bases and J by 4 bases, with 11 bases between. CDR1 and CDR2 (germline): LGHDT, YNNKEL (reference sequence). The CDR3 is made up of 14 amino acids. CDR3 bases: TGTGCCAGCAGCCCAAACGAGTTAAATCAGCCCCAGCATTTT. Encoded protein: CASSPNELNQPQHF.

The V call is TRBV27, the J call TRBJ2-1; no firm D call. Trimming took off 0 bases at V and 12 bases at J, with 9 bases between the two ends. Germline-derived CDR1 and CDR2 are MNHEY and SMNVEV (reference sequence). The CDR3 contains 12 residues. The CDR3 here is CASSLSGYGQFF. The CDR3 DNA reads TGTGCCAGCAGTTTATCCGGGTACGGGCAGTTCTTC.

This clonotype was seen only a few times. The V call is TRBV5-1, the J call TRBJ2-3; the match to TRBD2 covers 8 bases. The V and J ends lost 7 bases and 4 bases, in that order; junction bases with no gene match: 5. The CDR3 extends over 13 amino acids. Germline CDR1 is SGHRS and CDR2 is YFSETQ. In DNA, the CDR3 is TGCGCCAGCCACCGGGGGGGCTCAGATACGCAGTATTTT. This codes for CASHRGGSDTQYF. Based on the CDR3 plus reference TRBV5-1 and TRBJ2-3, the full variable domain is KAGVTQTPRYLIKTRGQQVTLSCSPISGHRSVSWYQQTPGQGLQFLFEYFSETQRNKGNFPGRFSGRQFSNSRSEMNVSTLELGDSALYLCASHRGGSDTQYFGPGTRLTVL.

This clonotype was recorded many times. DNA of the CDR3: TGCAGTGCTAGAGTCGGGGCCCGTACAGATACGCAGTATTTT. It yields the protein CSARVGARTDTQYF. This chain uses TRBV20-1 with TRBJ2-3; TRBD1 or TRBD2 may be the D gene (5 bases each). This CDR3 region has 14 residues. V gave up 1 base and J gave up 3 bases, with 11 bases separating them. Germline V gives CDR1 DFQATT, CDR2 SNEGSKA (reference sequence).

This clonotype showed up just a few times. The chain uses TRBV29-1 and TRBJ2-2, with TRBD1 matching over 9 bases. Per the germline V gene, CDR1 is SQVTM and CDR2 is ANQGSEA. V gave up 7 bases and J gave up 6 bases; unmatched junction bases: 12. The CDR3 contains 15 residues. CDR3 region: CSGGTGNIWAGELFF. The CDR3 DNA reads as TGCAGCGGAGGGACAGGGAACATCTGGGCCGGGGAGCTGTTTTTT.

Concerning this clonotype itself: The junction shows a germline mismatch at one end, possibly a read error. The chain combines TRBV6-5 with TRBJ1-1; D gene unclear. CDR1 MNHEY and CDR2 SVGAGI come from the germline V gene. The CDR3 contains 11 residues. The CDR3 region is CASSYGGEAYF. CDR3 bases: TGTGCCAGCAGTTACGGCGGGGAAGCTTACTTT.